This T cell receptor (beta chain) stems from a study of T cell clones after liver transplantation. As for the study in general: Apart from three HCV-positive recipients, transplants were for non-autoimmune, non-viral reasons. Patients counted as tolerant after at least one year off all immunosuppression, enzymes not exceeding twice normal.

General observations from the study: A larger donor-reactive than third-party decline suggested partial antigen-specific deletion. A significant post-transplant drop in circulating graft-donor-reactive CD4 TCRbeta sequences occurred in most of the 8 subjects.

The CDR3 spans 12 residues. V dropped 4 bases and J dropped 6 bases, with 7 bases sitting between them. Germline assignment: CDR1 SNHLY and CDR2 FYNNEI. Worth noting for this clone: Its target is unknown.

The repertoire was sequenced with immunoSEQ multiplex PCR; TCRdb's copy has only in-frame clones and lacks some. The top ten clones hold roughly 51% of a sample with 9,000 to 9,500 clones, around four fifths of them seen once. Material: CD8+ T cells from blood, obtained at the 22-month timepoint. This clonotype was obtained from a human patient who received a liver transplant. Some of the T cells may derive from the graft donor. This chain uses TRBV2 with TRBJ2-1; D call uncertain. The CDR3 DNA follows: TGTGCCAGCAGTGGGCTGGCCAATGAGCAGTTCTTC. Its protein product is CASSGLANEQFF.